One and the same sample provided the 2 T cell receptor beta chains below, sequenced in a study of blood T cell repertoires in COVID-19 (dated by TCRdb to about 2020). The library was made by the immunoSEQ multiplex PCR assay. The clones in this table, taken by TCRdb from immuneACCESS, are in-frame only. Not every clone is retained; where verified, under half of the shortfall comes from an unresolved V gene, and the cause of the rest is unknown. This sample gives roughly 300,000 clones in total; around 90% of them show up just once. The ten top clones hold about 1.1% of the sample. The sequencing input was PBMCs or T cells enriched from blood (not recorded which). The receptors come from a woman aged 25 to 45 who had recovered from COVID-19.

The gene calls are TRBV11-2 and TRBJ2-5, with 9 bases that match TRBD2. Germline V gene data show CDR1 as SGHAT and CDR2 as FQNNGV. The J segment lost 2 bases and the V segment lost 4 bases, leaving 2 bases of the junction unmatched. The CDR3 contains 14 residues. The CDR3 DNA reads TGTGCCAGCAGCTCGGGACTAGCACAAGAGACCCAGTACTTC. Its translation: CASSSGLAQETQYF.

This rearrangement joins TRBV5-4 to TRBJ2-3; TRBD1 matches 8 bases. V shed 0 bases and J 4 bases; nucleotides not matched to a gene: 7. This CDR3 is built from 16 residues. CDR1 and CDR2 (germline): SGHNT, YYREEE (reference sequence). As DNA, the CDR3 is TGTGCCAGCAGCTTGGAGGCAGGGGGCAGGGCAGATACGCAGTATTTT. This gives the protein CASSLEAGGRADTQYF.